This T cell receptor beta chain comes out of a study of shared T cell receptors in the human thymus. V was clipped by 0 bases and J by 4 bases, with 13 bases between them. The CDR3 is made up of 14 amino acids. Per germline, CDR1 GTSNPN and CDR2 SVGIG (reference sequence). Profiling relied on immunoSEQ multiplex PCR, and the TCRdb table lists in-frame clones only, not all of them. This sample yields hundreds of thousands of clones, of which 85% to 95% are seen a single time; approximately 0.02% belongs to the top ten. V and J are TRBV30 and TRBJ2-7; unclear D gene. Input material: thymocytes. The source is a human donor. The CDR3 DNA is TGTGCCTGGAGTGTACTTCCCCAAGGGTACGAGCAGTACTTC. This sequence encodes CAWSVLPQGYEQYF.